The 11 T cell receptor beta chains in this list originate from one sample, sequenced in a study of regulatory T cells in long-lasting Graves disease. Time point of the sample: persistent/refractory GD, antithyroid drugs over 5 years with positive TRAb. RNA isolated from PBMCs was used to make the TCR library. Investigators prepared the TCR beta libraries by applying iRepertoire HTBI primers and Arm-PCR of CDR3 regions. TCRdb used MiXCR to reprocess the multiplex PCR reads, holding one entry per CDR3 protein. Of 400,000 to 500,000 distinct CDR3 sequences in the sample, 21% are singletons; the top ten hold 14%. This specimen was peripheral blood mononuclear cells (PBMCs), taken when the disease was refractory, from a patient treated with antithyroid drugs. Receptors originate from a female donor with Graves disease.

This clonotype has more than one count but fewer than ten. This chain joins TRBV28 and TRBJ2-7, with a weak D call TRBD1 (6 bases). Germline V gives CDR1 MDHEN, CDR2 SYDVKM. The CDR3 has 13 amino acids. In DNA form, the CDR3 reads TGTGCATCAGGGGCCCAGCCGAGTTACGAGCAGTACTTC. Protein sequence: CASGAQPSYEQYF. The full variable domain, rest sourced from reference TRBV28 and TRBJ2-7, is DVKVTQSSRYLVKRTGEKVFLECVQDMDHENMFWYRQDPGLGLRLIYFSYDVKMKEKGDIPEGYSVSREKKERFSLILESASTNQTSMYLCASGAQPSYEQYFGPGTRLTVT.

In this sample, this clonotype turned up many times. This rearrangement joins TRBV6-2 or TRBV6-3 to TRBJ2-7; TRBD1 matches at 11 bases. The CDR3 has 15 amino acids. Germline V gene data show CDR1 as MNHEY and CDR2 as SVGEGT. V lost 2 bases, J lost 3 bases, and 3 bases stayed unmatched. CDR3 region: CASSYGTGGFYEQYF. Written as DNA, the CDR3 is TGTGCCAGCAGTTACGGGACAGGGGGTTTCTACGAGCAGTACTTC.

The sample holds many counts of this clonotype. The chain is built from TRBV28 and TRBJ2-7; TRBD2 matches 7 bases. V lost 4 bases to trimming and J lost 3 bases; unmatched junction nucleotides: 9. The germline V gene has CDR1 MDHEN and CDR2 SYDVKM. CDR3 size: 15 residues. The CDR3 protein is CASSSPAGTRYEQYF. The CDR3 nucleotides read TGTGCCAGCAGTTCCCCAGCGGGAACTCGCTACGAGCAGTACTTC.

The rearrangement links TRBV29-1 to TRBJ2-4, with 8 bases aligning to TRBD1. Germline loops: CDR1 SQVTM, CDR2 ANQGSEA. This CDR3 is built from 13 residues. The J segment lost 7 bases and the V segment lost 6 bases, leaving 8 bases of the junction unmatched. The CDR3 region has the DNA TGCAGCGTAAGACAGGGGTTGGTGAACATTCAGTACTTC. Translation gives CSVRQGLVNIQYF.

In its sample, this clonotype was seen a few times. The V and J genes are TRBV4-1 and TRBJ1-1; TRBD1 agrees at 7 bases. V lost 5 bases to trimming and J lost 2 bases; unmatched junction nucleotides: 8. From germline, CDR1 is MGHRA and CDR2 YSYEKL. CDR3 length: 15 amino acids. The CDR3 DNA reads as TGCGCCAGCAGCGCTTCAGGGGGAGGTAACACTGAAGCTTTCTTT. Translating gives CASSASGGGNTEAFF.

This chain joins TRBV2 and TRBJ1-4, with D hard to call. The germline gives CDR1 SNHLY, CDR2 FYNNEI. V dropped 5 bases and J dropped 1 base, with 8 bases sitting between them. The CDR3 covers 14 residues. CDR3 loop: CASSYKGTNEKLFF. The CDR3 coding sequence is TGTGCCAGCAGTTATAAGGGAACTAATGAAAAACTGTTTTTT.

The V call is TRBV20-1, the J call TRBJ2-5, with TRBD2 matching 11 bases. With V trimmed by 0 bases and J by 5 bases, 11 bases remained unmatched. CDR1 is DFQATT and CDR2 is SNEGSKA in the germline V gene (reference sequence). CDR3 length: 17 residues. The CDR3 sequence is CSAREILAGGVGETQYF. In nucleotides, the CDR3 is TGCAGTGCTAGAGAAATTCTAGCGGGAGGAGTGGGTGAGACCCAGTACTTC.

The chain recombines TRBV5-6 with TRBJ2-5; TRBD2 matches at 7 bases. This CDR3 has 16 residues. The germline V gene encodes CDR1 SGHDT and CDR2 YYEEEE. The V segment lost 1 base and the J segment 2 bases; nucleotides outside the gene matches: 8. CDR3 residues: CASSLYSGGSQETQYF. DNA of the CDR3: TGTGCCAGCAGCTTGTACTCGGGCGGGAGTCAAGAGACCCAGTACTTC.

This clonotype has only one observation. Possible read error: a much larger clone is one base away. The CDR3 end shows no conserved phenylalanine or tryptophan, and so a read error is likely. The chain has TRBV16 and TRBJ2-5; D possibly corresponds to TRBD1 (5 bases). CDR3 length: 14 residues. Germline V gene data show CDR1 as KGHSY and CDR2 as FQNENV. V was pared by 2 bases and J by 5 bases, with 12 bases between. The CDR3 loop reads CASSQQRGMETQYS. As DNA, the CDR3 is TGTGCCAGCAGCCAACAAAGGGGCATGGAGACCCAGTACTCC.

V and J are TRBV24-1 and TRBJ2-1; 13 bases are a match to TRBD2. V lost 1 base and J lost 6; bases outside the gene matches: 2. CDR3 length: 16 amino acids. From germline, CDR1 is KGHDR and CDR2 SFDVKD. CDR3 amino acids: CATSDFGLAGANEQFF. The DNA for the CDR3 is TGTGCCACCAGTGATTTCGGACTAGCGGGAGCCAATGAGCAGTTCTTC.

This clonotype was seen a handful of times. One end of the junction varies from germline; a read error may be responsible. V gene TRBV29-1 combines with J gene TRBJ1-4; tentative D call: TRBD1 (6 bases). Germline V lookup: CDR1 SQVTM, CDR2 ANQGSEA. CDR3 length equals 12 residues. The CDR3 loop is CSAQGTYEKLFF. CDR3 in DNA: TGCAGCGCACAGGGAACTTATGAAAAACTGTTTTTT.